This T cell receptor (beta chain) was sequenced during a study of graft-versus-host responses after intestinal transplantation. Study results and caveats: Early post-transplant declines in HvG were associated with peak levels of circulating GvH clones. GvH clones were found in recipient marrow; some appeared first in ileum or blood. Graft-donor T cell macrochimerism in patients accompanied high graft-versus-host to host-versus-graft clonal ratios in allografts.

Concerning this clone itself: Its antigen is still unknown.

The V gene lost 7 bases and the J gene lost 0 bases, with 13 bases spanning the gap. CDR3 size: 14 residues. Germline lookup yields CDR1 MDHEN and CDR2 SYDVKM. This table comes from immunoSEQ multiplex PCR, and its TCRdb copy is limited to in-frame clones, with some not included. This sample has some 40,000 clones, with nearly 95% found just once. The sample here was unstimulated CD8+ T cells sorted from spleen or lymph node cells, taken before transplant. The chain joins TRBV28 to TRBJ2-7, with D perhaps assigned TRBD1 or TRBD2 (5 bases each). This TCR derives from a human donor who was the organ donor for an intestinal transplant. CDR3 bases: TGTGCCAGCACCGTACCGGGGACCTCCTACGAGCAGTACTTC. The encoded protein is CASTVPGTSYEQYF.